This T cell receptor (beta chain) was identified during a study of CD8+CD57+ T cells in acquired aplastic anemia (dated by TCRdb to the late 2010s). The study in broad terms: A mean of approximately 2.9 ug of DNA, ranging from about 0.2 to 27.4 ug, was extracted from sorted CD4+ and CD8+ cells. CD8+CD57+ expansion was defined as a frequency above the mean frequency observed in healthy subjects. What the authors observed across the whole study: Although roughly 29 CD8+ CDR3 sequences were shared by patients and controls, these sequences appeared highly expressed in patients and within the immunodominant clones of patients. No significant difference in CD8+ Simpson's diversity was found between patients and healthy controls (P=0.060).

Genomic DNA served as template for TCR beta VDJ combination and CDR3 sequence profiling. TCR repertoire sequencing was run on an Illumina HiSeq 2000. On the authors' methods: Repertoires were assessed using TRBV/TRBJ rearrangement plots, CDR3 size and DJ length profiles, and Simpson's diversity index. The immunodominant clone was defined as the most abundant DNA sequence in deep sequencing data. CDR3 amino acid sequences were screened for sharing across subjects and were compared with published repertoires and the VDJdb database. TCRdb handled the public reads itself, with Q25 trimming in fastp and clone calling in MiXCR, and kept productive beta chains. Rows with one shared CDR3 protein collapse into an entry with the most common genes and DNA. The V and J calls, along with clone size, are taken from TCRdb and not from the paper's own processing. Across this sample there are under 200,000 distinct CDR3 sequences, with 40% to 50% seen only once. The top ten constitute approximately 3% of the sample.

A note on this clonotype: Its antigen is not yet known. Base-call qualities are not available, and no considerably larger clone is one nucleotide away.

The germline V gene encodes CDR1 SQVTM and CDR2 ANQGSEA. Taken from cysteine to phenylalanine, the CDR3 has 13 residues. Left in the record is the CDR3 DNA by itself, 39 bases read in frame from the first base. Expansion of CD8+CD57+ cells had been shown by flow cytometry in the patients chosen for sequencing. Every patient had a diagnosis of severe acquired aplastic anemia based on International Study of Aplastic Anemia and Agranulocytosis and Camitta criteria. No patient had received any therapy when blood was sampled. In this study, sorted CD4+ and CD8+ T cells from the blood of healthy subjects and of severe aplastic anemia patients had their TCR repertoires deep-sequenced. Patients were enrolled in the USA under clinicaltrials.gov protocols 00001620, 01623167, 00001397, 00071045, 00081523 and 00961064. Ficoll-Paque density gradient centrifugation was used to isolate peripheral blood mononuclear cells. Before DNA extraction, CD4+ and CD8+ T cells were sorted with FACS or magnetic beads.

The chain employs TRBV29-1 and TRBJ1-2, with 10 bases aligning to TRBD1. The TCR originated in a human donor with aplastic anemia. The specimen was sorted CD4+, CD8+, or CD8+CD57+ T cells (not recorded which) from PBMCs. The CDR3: CTVRGGTGDGYTF. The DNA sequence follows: TGCACCGTAAGAGGCGGGACAGGGGACGGCTACACCTTC.